Sequencing of this TCR beta chain was carried out in a study of blood T cell repertoires in COVID-19. The wider study: The origin of the acute and convalescent COVID-19 samples was the United States, Italy and Spain. PBMCs, B-cell-depleted T cells, or T cells were the source of the cDNA or gDNA that made up the material.

V dropped 2 bases and J dropped 0 bases, with 5 bases sitting between them. Looked up from germline, CDR1 is LNHDA and CDR2 is SQIVND (reference sequence). This CDR3 is 14 amino acids long. Source study methods: Estimation of nucleated cell counts was performed using reference gene primer amplification. Libraries were prepared by immunoSEQ multiplex PCR; TCRdb keeps only in-frame clonotypes and omits some of them. The V and J calls and clone size were taken over from that table, and D and trimming were inferred from the DNA. The sample lists around 150,000 clones, 85% occurring once. The sequence was obtained from a human donor with acute or convalescent COVID-19. The donor label of this sample is uncertain. The chain has TRBV19 and TRBJ2-1; D is uncertain. The sample taken for sequencing was peripheral blood. CDR3 sequence reads: CASSITSSYNEQFF. For the CDR3, the DNA is TGTGCCAGTAGTATAACGAGCTCCTACAATGAGCAGTTCTTC.